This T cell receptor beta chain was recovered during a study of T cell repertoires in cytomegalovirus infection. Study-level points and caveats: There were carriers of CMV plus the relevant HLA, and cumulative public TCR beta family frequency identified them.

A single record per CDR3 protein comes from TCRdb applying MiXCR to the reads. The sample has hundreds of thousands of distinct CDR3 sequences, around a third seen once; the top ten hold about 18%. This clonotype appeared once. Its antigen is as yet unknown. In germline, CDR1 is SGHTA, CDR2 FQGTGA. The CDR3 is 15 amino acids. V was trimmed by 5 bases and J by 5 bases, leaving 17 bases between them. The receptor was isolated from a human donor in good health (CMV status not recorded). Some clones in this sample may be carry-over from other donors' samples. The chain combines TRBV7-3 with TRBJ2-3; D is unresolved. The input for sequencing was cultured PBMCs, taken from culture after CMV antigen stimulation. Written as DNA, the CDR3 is TGTGCCAGCAGCACTCAGCTGAGGCCGGGAGATACGCAGTATTTT. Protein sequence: CASSTQLRPGDTQYF.